This T cell receptor beta chain was observed in a study of T cells in Graves' hyperthyroidism and ophthalmopathy. This clonotype was picked up a small number of times. Antigen specificity is unknown. The CDR3 is 17 amino acids. V lost 1 base and J lost 3; bases outside the gene matches: 11. Germline assignment: CDR1 SGHRS and CDR2 YFSETQ. Lactation, pregnancy, other autoimmune disease or uncontrolled infection led to exclusion of patients. On the basis of clinical symptoms, serum thyroxine and TRAb, thyroid ultrasound and orbital computed tomography, diagnoses were made. PBMCs stemmed from 8.5 to 10 ml fresh peripheral blood. RNA transcripts provided the source from which TCR beta CDR3 regions were amplified. First-round RT-PCR targeting the TCR CDR3 was performed with the HTBI primer set. From the multiplex PCR reads, TCRdb called clonotypes with MiXCR, one entry per CDR3 protein. The table shows 370,000 or so distinct CDR3 sequences, with approximately 12% occurring only once.

Findings and limits, study-wide: Ophthalmopathy cases were set apart from stable hyperthyroidism by a 13 V-J model.

The clonotype was recovered from a man aged 25-40 years with Graves' hyperthyroidism that later progressed to Graves' ophthalmopathy. The sample taken for sequencing was blood. This chain connects TRBV5-1 to TRBJ1-1; 8 bases agree with TRBD1. CDR3 in DNA: TGCGCCAGCAGCTTGAATTGGGCAGGGGGCGCAGACACTGAAGCTTTCTTT. It yields the protein CASSLNWAGGADTEAFF.